This TCR beta chain was recovered during a study of shared clonotypes between healthy human individuals. V was clipped by 5 bases and J by 1 base; unmatched bases: 5. This CDR3 has 15 amino acids. Germline V gene sequence: CDR1 SEHNR, CDR2 FQNEAQ (reference sequence). Assay used: immunoSEQ multiplex PCR; TCRdb lists only in-frame clones, some missing. The repertoire holds just over 2,000,000 clones, approximately 94% seen once, with 0.9% to 1.3% in the top ten. For this clone: The sample has other DNA sequences that encode this CDR3 too.

CD45RO-negative, CCR7-selected cells formed the naive CD8 fraction, which excluded terminally differentiated effector memory CD45RA+ cells. The sequenced material came from naive CD8+ T cells sorted from blood. The receptor was isolated from a man younger than 35 in good health. V gene TRBV7-9 combines with J gene TRBJ2-7, with TRBD1 identical over 10 bases. The CDR3 protein is CASSSGGQGSYEQYF. In nucleotides, the CDR3 is TGTGCCAGCAGCAGTGGGGGACAGGGGTCCTACGAGCAGTACTTC. Variable domain in full (rest from reference TRBV7-9 and TRBJ2-7): DTGVSQNPRHKITKRGQNVTFRCDPISEHNRLYWYRQTLGQGPEFLTYFQNEAQLEKSRLLSDRFSAERPKGSFSTLEIQRTEQGDSAMYLCASSSGGQGSYEQYFGPGTRLTVT.